This T cell receptor (beta chain) was sequenced in a study of blood T cell repertoires in COVID-19. Study information: Samples of COVID-19 (acute and convalescent) were obtained from the United States, Italy and Spain.

Germline loops: CDR1 MNHEY, CDR2 SMNVEV (reference sequence). V lost 5 bases and J lost 4; bases outside the gene matches: 11. This CDR3 is built from 17 residues. How the authors handled the data: Reference gene primer amplification gave nucleated cell count estimates. This table comes from immunoSEQ multiplex PCR, and its TCRdb copy is limited to in-frame clones, with some not included. V and J calls and clone size are those listed in that table; D and trimming were worked out from the DNA. The sample holds 200,000 to 250,000 clones; around 86% are singletons and the top ten take 5.1%. The rearrangement links TRBV27 to TRBJ1-3; 10 bases map to TRBD1. Sequenced: peripheral blood. The receptor comes from a human donor in a cohort sampled during active COVID-19. The CDR3 here is CASSPWTGGRSGNTIYF. The DNA for the CDR3 is TGTGCCAGCAGTCCCTGGACAGGGGGAAGATCAGGAAACACCATATATTTT.